The 20 T cell receptor beta chains below were found in one sample sequenced in a study of CD8 T cells in Susac syndrome. An input of about 0.45 to 1 ug of RNA was subjected to reverse transcription using random hexamers. TCRdb processed the immunoSEQ multiplex PCR reads anew with MiXCR; each CDR3 protein has one entry. The sample holds under 150,000 distinct CDR3 sequences, 94% seen once. Sequencing was performed on CD8+ T cells from PBMCs. These receptors were collected from a human donor in good health.

The V and J genes are TRBV28 and TRBJ1-2; 8 bases map to TRBD1. The CDR3 totals 13 residues. Trimming removed 8 bases from V and 2 bases from J; junction bases left unmatched: 4. The germline CDR1 and CDR2 sequences are MDHEN and SYDVKM. The CDR3 here is CASRDRLNYGYTF. CDR3 sequence (DNA): TGTGCCAGCCGGGACAGGTTAAACTATGGCTACACCTTC.

The chain recombines TRBV20-1 with TRBJ2-7; 7 nucleotides match TRBD1. The germline V gene encodes CDR1 DFQATT and CDR2 SNEGSKA (reference sequence). This CDR3 has 16 amino acids. V shed 0 bases and J 10 bases; nucleotides not matched to a gene: 18. This chain's CDR3 is CSARDFEADRPLRQYF. The CDR3 nucleotides read TGCAGTGCTAGAGATTTCGAGGCGGACAGGCCATTGAGACAGTACTTC.

In DNA form, the CDR3 reads TGTGCCAGCAGTGAATATAGCGGGAGGGCGCAGTATTTT. Translated, it gives CASSEYSGRAQYF. The gene calls are TRBV25-1 and TRBJ2-3; 11 bases align to TRBD2. This CDR3 contains 13 residues. Germline CDR1 MGHDK, CDR2 SYGVNS. Trimming cost V 0 bases and J 10 bases; bases outside gene matches: 0.

The V and J genes are TRBV21-1 and TRBJ2-7; TRBD1, the D gene given by the table, was not confirmed from the DNA. TRBV21-1 is labeled a pseudogene. The CDR3 spans 11 residues. The CDR3 sequence: CASTRGREQYF. CDR3 sequence (DNA): TGTGCCAGCACCCGGGGAAGGGAGCAGTACTTC.

The rearrangement joins TRBV6-2 or TRBV6-3 to TRBJ1-5; D remains unclear. The CDR3 extends over 14 amino acids. Germline values: CDR1 MNHEY, CDR2 SVGEGT. Trimming took off 6 bases at V and 6 bases at J, with 15 bases between the two ends. This CDR3 reads CASSPGLLIQPQHF. Written as DNA, the CDR3 is TGTGCCAGCAGCCCGGGCTTATTGATTCAGCCCCAGCATTTT.

The V call is TRBV27, the J call TRBJ2-3; TRBD1 might be the D (5 bases). V dropped 3 bases and J dropped 0 bases, with 13 bases sitting between them. Germline loops: CDR1 MNHEY, CDR2 SMNVEV (reference sequence). CDR3 length equals 16 residues. The CDR3 is CASSLKGEPSTDTQYF. CDR3 sequence (DNA): TGTGCCAGCAGTTTGAAAGGGGAACCTAGCACAGATACGCAGTATTTT.

The chain recombines TRBV7-2 with TRBJ2-7; D might be TRBD1 (5 bases). The germline V gene encodes CDR1 SGHTA and CDR2 FQGNSA. V was shortened by 3 bases and J by 3 bases, with 12 bases between the two germline ends. The CDR3 sequence is 14 residues long. CDR3 in amino acids: CASSFGHSGYEQYF. CDR3 in DNA: TGTGCCAGCAGCTTCGGACACTCTGGCTACGAGCAGTACTTC.

This clonotype was recorded a few times. J is TRBJ2-7 and V is TRBV27, with 7 bases identical to TRBD1. From germline, CDR1 is MNHEY and CDR2 SMNVEV (reference sequence). V dropped 5 bases and J dropped 0; count of bases not matched to a gene: 1. CDR3 size: 13 residues. CDR3 region: CASSRDSSYEQYF. CDR3 DNA: TGTGCCAGCAGTCGGGACAGCTCCTACGAGCAGTACTTC.

The CDR3 protein is CASSLTSGIQETQYF. The CDR3 nucleotides are TGTGCCAGCAGCTTAACTTCAGGGATCCAAGAGACCCAGTACTTC. This rearrangement joins TRBV7-3 to TRBJ2-5, with a tentative D call TRBD1 (5 bases). The CDR3 is 15 amino acids. With 0 bases removed from V and 1 base from J, the gap between germline ends came to 9 bases. Germline assignment: CDR1 SGHTA and CDR2 FQGTGA.

The rearrangement uses TRBV27 and TRBJ2-5; D is uncertain. V dropped 0 bases and J dropped 4 bases, with 0 bases sitting between them. The CDR3 is made up of 11 amino acids. The germline V gene encodes CDR1 MNHEY and CDR2 SMNVEV (reference sequence). For the CDR3, the DNA is TGTGCCAGCAGTTTATCAGAGACCCAGTACTTC. Translating gives CASSLSETQYF.

The genes are TRBV15 and TRBJ2-1, with no clear D. The germline V gene encodes CDR1 LNHNV and CDR2 YYDKDF (reference sequence). Trimming stripped 4 bases from V and 3 bases from J, with 13 bases between. This CDR3 spans 15 amino acids. Here the CDR3 reads CATSTRKGSYNEQFF. The CDR3 DNA sequence: TGTGCCACCAGCACTAGAAAGGGAAGCTACAATGAGCAGTTCTTC. Using reference TRBV15 and TRBJ2-1 for the parts outside the CDR3, the full variable domain is DAMVIQNPRYQVTQFGKPVTLSCSQTLNHNVMYWYQQKSSQAPKLLFHYYDKDFNNEADTPDNFQSRRPNTSFCFLDIRSPGLGDTAMYLCATSTRKGSYNEQFFGPGTRLTVL.

Remarks on this clonotype: Mismatch with germline at one junction end may stem from a read error. The rearrangement uses TRBV30 and TRBJ2-7; TRBD1 matches 8 bases. CDR3 length: 14 amino acids. Germline V gives CDR1 GTSNPN, CDR2 SVGIG (reference sequence). The CDR3 nucleotides are TGTGCCTGGAGTGCAGGACAGGGCTCCCACGAGCAGTACTTC. This gives the protein CAWSAGQGSHEQYF.

V usage is TRBV9 and J usage is TRBJ2-3; unclear D gene. Germline V gene lookup returns CDR1 SGDLS and CDR2 YYNGEE. The CDR3 is made up of 18 amino acids. The germline V and J ends were trimmed by 5 bases and 0 bases, with 22 bases remaining between them. CDR3 DNA: TGTGCCAGCAGTCGAGCTGTGATTGCAACCGCTAGCACAGATACGCAGTATTTT. Protein: CASSRAVIATASTDTQYF.

V usage is TRBV30 and J usage is TRBJ2-1; D may be TRBD2 (6 bases). The CDR3 loop spans 15 amino acids. The ends were cut back, 4 bases at V and 5 bases at J, with 18 bases in the middle. Germline V gene data show CDR1 as GTSNPN and CDR2 as SVGIG (reference sequence). CDR3 coding DNA: TGTGCCTGGACTGAGGGGAGGTTTCGGGACAATGAGCAGTTCTTC. The encoded protein is CAWTEGRFRDNEQFF.

Only one count was recorded for this clonotype. This chain links TRBV30 with TRBJ2-1; no definite D call. The CDR3 consists of 14 residues. V shed 3 bases and J shed 7 bases, with 16 bases lying between them. Germline-derived CDR1 and CDR2 are GTSNPN and SVGIG (reference sequence). The chain's CDR3 is CAWRDVTSANEQFF. The CDR3 region has the DNA TGTGCCTGGAGAGACGTGACGTCCGCGAATGAGCAGTTCTTC.

The chain links TRBV2 to TRBJ2-1, with D perhaps TRBD2 (5 bases). The V end was cut by 4 bases, the J end by 1 base, with 11 bases between. This CDR3 has 15 residues. Germline CDR1 SNHLY, CDR2 FYNNEI. The CDR3 protein is CASSGTDYSYNEQFF. CDR3 coding DNA: TGTGCCAGCAGTGGGACCGACTATTCCTACAATGAGCAGTTCTTC.

The chain combines TRBV20-1 with TRBJ2-7; 7 nucleotides line up with TRBD2. Germline CDR1 reads DFQATT; CDR2 reads SNEGSKA (reference sequence). The CDR3 extends over 14 amino acids. With V trimmed by 2 bases and J by 4 bases, 8 bases remained unmatched. The CDR3 DNA sequence: TGCAGTGCTAGACCGACTAGCAATCAATACGAGCAGTACTTC. Its protein is CSARPTSNQYEQYF.

The chain combines TRBV9 with TRBJ2-1, with 9 bases matching TRBD1. The J segment lost 8 bases and the V segment lost 3 bases, leaving 9 bases of the junction unmatched. The germline gives CDR1 SGDLS, CDR2 YYNGEE. The CDR3 spans 15 residues. CDR3 DNA sequence: TGTGCCAGCAGCGCAACCGGGACAGGGTTCGATGAGCAGTTCTTC. This translates into CASSATGTGFDEQFF.

The chain joins TRBV21-1 to TRBJ2-7; the table calls TRBD2, which could not be checked here. TRBV21-1 is tagged as a pseudogene. The CDR3 sequence is 14 residues long. CDR3 amino acids: CASPTSVRTYEQYF. The CDR3 DNA reads as TGTGCCAGCCCGACTAGCGTTCGAACCTACGAGCAGTACTTC.

The J gene is TRBJ1-2, the V gene TRBV16; D gene ambiguous. The CDR3 has 14 residues. V gave up 3 bases and J gave up 8 bases, with 16 bases separating them. Per the germline V gene, CDR1 is KGHSY and CDR2 is FQNENV. In nucleotides, the CDR3 is TGTGCCAGCAGCCAGCGCACACTATCCTACGGCTACACCTTC. This encodes CASSQRTLSYGYTF. Looking up the rest from reference TRBV16 and TRBJ1-2 gives the full variable domain: GEEVAQTPKHLVRGEGQKAKLYCAPIKGHSYVFWYQQVLKNEFKFLISFQNENVFDETGMPKERFSAKCLPNSPCSLEIQATKLEDSAVYFCASSQRTLSYGYTFGSGTRLTVV.